This TCR beta chain was profiled in a study of blood T cell repertoires in COVID-19. The overall study: The United States, Italy and Spain supplied acute and convalescent COVID-19 samples.

The CDR3 runs to 15 residues. CDR1 SGHRS and CDR2 YFSETQ come from the germline V gene. The ends lost 3 bases at V and 4 bases at J; junction bases unmatched: 5. In the original analysis: Amplification from reference gene primers served as the basis for estimated nucleated cell counts. TCRdb's copy holds only in-frame clones and misses some; the assay was immunoSEQ multiplex PCR. That table furnishes V, J and clone size, whereas the DNA furnished D and trimming. Among about 250,000 clones listed, approximately 82% were seen once. The chain joins TRBV5-1 to TRBJ1-5; 9 bases line up with TRBD1. Sequencing input: peripheral blood. The source is a man aged 80 or over with acute or convalescent COVID-19. CDR3 nucleotide sequence: TGCGCCAGCAGCTACTCGGGACAGGGTAATCAGCCCCAGCATTTT. Its protein product is CASSYSGQGNQPQHF.